Listed below are T cell receptor beta chains from one sample, sequenced in a study of blood T cell repertoires in COVID-19. The assay was immunoSEQ multiplex PCR, and TCRdb's table has in-frame clones only and misses some. In the table there are approximately 160,000 clones, less than 85% of which are singletons. The sequenced sample consisted of PBMCs or T cells enriched from blood (not recorded which). The receptors were gathered from a woman between 50 and 59 years old who had recovered from COVID-19. Each CDR3 is given with its conserved first and last residue. The D gene is left open where the match is weak. Clone size is not always given. Where it is, it says once, few, many or a class for expanded clones.

J	D	size	V	DNA	CDR3
TRBJ1-5	TRBD1	few	TRBV9	TGTGCCAGCAGCCCGGGGGGGGACAGTCGTAATCAGCCCCAGCATTTT	CASSPGGDSRNQPQHF
TRBJ2-3	TRBD1	.	TRBV11-2	TGTGCCAGCAGCCGGGGACGGGACAGGGCTCGAGATACGCAGTATTTT	CASSRGRDRARDTQYF
TRBJ1-1	.	.	TRBV11-3	TGTGCCAGCAGCTTAGATGGGGGGGCAAACACTGAAGCTTTCTTT	CASSLDGGANTEAFF
TRBJ1-6	TRBD1	.	TRBV6-6	TGTGCCAGCAGTTGGACAGGGGGGGTTTCACCCCTCCACTTT	CASSWTGGVSPLHF
TRBJ2-3	TRBD2	.	TRBV5-1	TGCGCCAGCAGCTTGGCGAACGGGGGGACAGATACGCAGTATTTT	CASSLANGGTDTQYF
TRBJ2-3	TRBD2	once	TRBV6-1	TGTGCCAGCAGTGTCAACGGGGGGAAGAGTGGAGATACGCAGTATTTT	CASSVNGGKSGDTQYF
TRBJ2-5	.	.	TRBV18	TGTGCCAGCTCACCAATAACGGCAGGGGAGACCCAGTACTTC	CASSPITAGETQYF
TRBJ1-1	TRBD1	.	TRBV7-9	TGTGCCAGCAGCCGGCCAGGGGGAAACACTGAAGCTTTCTTT	CASSRPGGNTEAFF
TRBJ1-3	.	.	TRBV5-5	TGTGCCAGCAGCTTGTTTGTCTCGAGCTCTGGAAACACCATATATTTT	CASSLFVSSSGNTIYF
TRBJ2-2	TRBD2	.	TRBV19	TGTGCCAGTAGTTTCTATGGCGGGAGAAGCACCGGGGAGCTGTTTTTT	CASSFYGGRSTGELFF
TRBJ2-6	TRBD2	.	TRBV6-5	TGTGCCAGCATGGGAGGGTCTGGGGCCAACGTCCTGACTTTC	CASMGGSGANVLTF
TRBJ1-5	TRBD1	.	TRBV5-8	TGTGCCAGCAGCTCCCGGGACAGGGGCAATCAGCCCCAGCATTTT	CASSSRDRGNQPQHF
TRBJ2-3	.	.	TRBV7-7	TGTGCCAGCAGCTTAGCGCTACGGAAAGCGGAGGGTAACCAATTCGTCACAGATACGCAGTATTTT	CASSLALRKAEGNQFVTDTQYF
TRBJ2-5	TRBD2	.	TRBV3-1/TRBV3-2	TGTGCCAGCAGCCCCGGACTAGCTGTCGAGACCCAGTACTTC	CASSPGLAVETQYF
TRBJ1-2	TRBD1	few	TRBV5-1	TGCGCCAGCAGCTTTGAGGGGGCCGTTGGCTACACCTTC	CASSFEGAVGYTF
TRBJ1-2	.	.	TRBV3-1/TRBV3-2	TGTGCCAGCAGCCAAGTCTCCGGCTACACCTTC	CASSQVSGYTF